This section outlines one TCR beta chain sequence together with its context. The data originate from a study of technical replicates of blood from a handful of donors. Profiling relied on immunoSEQ multiplex PCR, and the TCRdb table lists in-frame clones only, not all of them. The sample lists 75,000 to 100,000 clones, roughly 96% occurring once. The CDR3 loop spans 14 amino acids. The germline gives CDR1 SGHRS, CDR2 YFSETQ. Trimming shortened V by 7 bases and J by 1 base, and 14 bases separated the two germline ends. The source is a human donor in good health. Sample: T cells isolated from PBMCs. The rearrangement links TRBV5-1 to TRBJ2-5; D perhaps matches TRBD2 (7 bases). The CDR3 spells CASGGRGSQETQYF. CDR3 bases: TGCGCCAGCGGGGGGCGGGGGTCCCAAGAGACCCAGTACTTC.